The rows below give T cell receptor beta chains drawn from one sample of a study of OX40 agonist ivuxolimab in advanced cancers. Data came from immunoSEQ multiplex PCR; TCRdb stores just in-frame clones and leaves some out. The data hold 65,000 to 80,000 clones, with about 92% observed a single time. Sequencing used CD4+ or CD8+ T cells sorted from blood, obtained in a trial of the OX40 agonist ivuxolimab. These receptors all come from an adult with an advanced solid tumor such as melanoma, head and neck, liver or kidney cancer. CDR3s include the opening cysteine and the closing phenylalanine or tryptophan. Each record gives: V gene, J gene, D gene, CDR3 protein. The D gene is left open where the match is weak.

TRBV2,TRBJ1-5,.,CASTAGSQAGTGPQHF
TRBV11-3,TRBJ2-7,.,CASSFRSFTYEQYF
TRBV7-3,TRBJ2-6,.,CASSLQTGANVLTF
TRBV7-2,TRBJ2-4,.,CASSFWEVNIQYF
TRBV5-5,TRBJ1-1,.,CASSQGLMNTEAFF
TRBV23-1,TRBJ2-1,TRBD1,CASSSPDRDRANNEQFF
TRBV9,TRBJ2-3,TRBD1,CASSVGGGPTGVGTDTQYF
TRBV29-1,TRBJ2-5,.,CSVEDAGRGQETQYF
TRBV6-5,TRBJ2-7,.,CASRSRGAYEQYF
TRBV2,TRBJ2-7,.,CASKVGPNSYEQYF
TRBV18,TRBJ2-5,.,CASSPRNTLETQYF